This T cell receptor (beta chain) was recorded in a study of identical twins. Study-level findings and limits: Shared out-of-frame alpha sequences (those common to twins) showed excess low generation probability. Within cord blood, abundant beta clonotypes carried fewer insertions, but memory repertoires showed no such trend. Diverse VJ usage suggested most zero-insertion clonotypes were not invariant T cells.

Unique molecular identifiers were present on cDNA, and template switching added a universal primer site. TCRdb itself ran the 5' RACE reads through MiXCR, one entry per CDR3 protein. The sample holds 350,000 or so distinct CDR3 sequences; 9% to 15% are singletons and the top ten take approximately 7.5%. Trimming removed 4 bases from V and 12 bases from J; junction bases left unmatched: 7. Looked up from germline, CDR1 is LGHNT and CDR2 is FRNRAP. The CDR3 has 13 amino acids. Remarks on this clonotype: Antigen: not known.

These same data were also listed under a study on yellow fever vaccine responses in identical twins.

The sequenced sample consisted of CD8+ T cells sorted from blood. This receptor was obtained from a young woman in good health. The rearrangement links TRBV12-5 to TRBJ2-1; 9 nucleotides align to TRBD1. CDR3 sequence (DNA): TGTGCTAGTGGTTACCACAGGGGGCCAGGGCAGTTCTTC. It is translated as CASGYHRGPGQFF.